This T cell receptor beta chain comes out of a study of PD-1 blockade in classical Hodgkin lymphoma. Study-level findings and limits: Whoever responded completely had baseline diversity much like that seen in newly diagnosed patients.

Using immunoSEQ multiplex PCR, the repertoire was profiled, and TCRdb retains in-frame clones only, with some absent. The sample lists approximately 65,000 clones, roughly 92% occurring once. This clone was counted a single time. The antigen remains undetermined. Specified time point: cycle 4 day 1 (C4D1), after more than five weeks of nivolumab. Each patient relapsed following autologous stem cell transplantation, and prior brentuximab vedotin exposure differed. The CDR3 loop spans 16 amino acids. Germline V gives CDR1 LNHNV, CDR2 YYDKDF (reference sequence). J was trimmed by 0 bases and V by 2 bases; bases with no gene match: 7.

The sequence derives from a human donor with classical Hodgkin lymphoma. This rearrangement joins TRBV15 to TRBJ2-7; 7 positions agree with TRBD1. Sequenced here: peripheral blood mononuclear cells (PBMCs), sampled before the fourth cycle of nivolumab. CDR3 in DNA: TGTGCCACCAGCAGAAATGCACAGGGGAGCTCCTACGAGCAGTACTTC. It specifies CATSRNAQGSSYEQYF.